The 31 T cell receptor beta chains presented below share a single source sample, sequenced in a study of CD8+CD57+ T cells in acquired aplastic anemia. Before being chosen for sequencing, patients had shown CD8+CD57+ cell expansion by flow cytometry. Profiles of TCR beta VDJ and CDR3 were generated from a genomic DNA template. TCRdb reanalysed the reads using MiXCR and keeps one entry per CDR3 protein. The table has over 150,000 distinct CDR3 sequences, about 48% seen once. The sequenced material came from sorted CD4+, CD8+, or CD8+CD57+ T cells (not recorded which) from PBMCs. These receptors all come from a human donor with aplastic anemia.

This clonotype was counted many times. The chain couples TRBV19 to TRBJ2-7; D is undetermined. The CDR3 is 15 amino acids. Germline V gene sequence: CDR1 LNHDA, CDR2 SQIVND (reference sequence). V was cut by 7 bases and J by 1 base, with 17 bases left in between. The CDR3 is CASTMGTGPSYEQYF. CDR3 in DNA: TGTGCCAGTACTATGGGTACCGGGCCATCCTACGAGCAGTACTTC.

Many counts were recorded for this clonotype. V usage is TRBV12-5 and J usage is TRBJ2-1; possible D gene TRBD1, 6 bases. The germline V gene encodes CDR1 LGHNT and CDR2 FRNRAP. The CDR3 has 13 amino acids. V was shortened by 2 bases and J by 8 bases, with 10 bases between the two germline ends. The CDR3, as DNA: TGTGCTAGTGGTTTGAGGACAGAGGATGAGCAGTTCTTC. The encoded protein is CASGLRTEDEQFF.

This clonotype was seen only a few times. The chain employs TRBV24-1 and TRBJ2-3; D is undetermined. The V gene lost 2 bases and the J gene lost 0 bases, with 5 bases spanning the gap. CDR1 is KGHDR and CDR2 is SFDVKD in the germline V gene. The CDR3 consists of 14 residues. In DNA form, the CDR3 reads TGTGCCACCAGTGATTCGGATAGCACAGATACGCAGTATTTT. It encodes CATSDSDSTDTQYF.

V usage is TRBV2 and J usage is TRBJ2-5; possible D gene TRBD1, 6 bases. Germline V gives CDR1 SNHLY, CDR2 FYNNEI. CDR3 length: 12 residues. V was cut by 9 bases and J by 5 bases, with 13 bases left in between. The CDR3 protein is CARGQYLETQYF. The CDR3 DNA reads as TGTGCCAGAGGACAGTACTTGGAGACCCAGTACTTC.

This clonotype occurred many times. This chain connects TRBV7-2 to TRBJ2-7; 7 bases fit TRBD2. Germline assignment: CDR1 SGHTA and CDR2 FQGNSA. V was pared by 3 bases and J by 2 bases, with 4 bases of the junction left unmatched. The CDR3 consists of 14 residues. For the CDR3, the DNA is TGTGCCAGCAGCTTGGGCGGGGGAGCCTACGAGCAGTACTTC. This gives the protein CASSLGGGAYEQYF.

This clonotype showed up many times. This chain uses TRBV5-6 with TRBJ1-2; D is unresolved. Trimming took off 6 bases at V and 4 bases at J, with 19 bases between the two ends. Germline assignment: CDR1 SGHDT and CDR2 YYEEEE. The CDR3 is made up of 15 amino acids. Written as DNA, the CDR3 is TGTGCCAGCACTCTAGCAGCTCAACCCGCCTATGGCTACACCTTC. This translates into CASTLAAQPAYGYTF.

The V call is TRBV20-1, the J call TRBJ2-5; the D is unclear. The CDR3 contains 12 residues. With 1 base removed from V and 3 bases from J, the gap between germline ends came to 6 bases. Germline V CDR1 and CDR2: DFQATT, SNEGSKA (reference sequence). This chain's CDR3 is CSARGSEETQYF. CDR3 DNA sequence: TGCAGTGCTAGAGGGTCAGAAGAGACCCAGTACTTC.

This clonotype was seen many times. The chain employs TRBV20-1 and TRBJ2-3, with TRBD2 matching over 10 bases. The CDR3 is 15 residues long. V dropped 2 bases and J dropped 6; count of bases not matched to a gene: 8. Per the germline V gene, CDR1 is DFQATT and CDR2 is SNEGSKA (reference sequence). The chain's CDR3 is CSARSLAGELDTQYF. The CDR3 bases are TGCAGTGCTAGAAGTCTAGCGGGGGAATTGGATACGCAGTATTTT.

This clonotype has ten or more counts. The chain's CDR3 is CASSQDPHKSTYEQYF. CDR3 in DNA: TGCGCCAGCAGCCAAGATCCCCACAAGTCAACCTACGAGCAGTACTTC. This rearrangement joins TRBV4-1 to TRBJ2-7, with D unresolved. Trimming cost V 0 bases and J 2 bases, with 14 bases left between them. The CDR3 is 16 residues long. CDR1 and CDR2 (germline): MGHRA, YSYEKL.

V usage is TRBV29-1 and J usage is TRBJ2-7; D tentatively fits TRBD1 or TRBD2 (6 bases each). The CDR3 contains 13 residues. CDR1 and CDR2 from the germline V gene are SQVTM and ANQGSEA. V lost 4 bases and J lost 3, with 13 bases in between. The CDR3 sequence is CSVVWGASYEQYF. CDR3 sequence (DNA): TGCAGCGTTGTCTGGGGGGCTAGCTACGAGCAGTACTTC.

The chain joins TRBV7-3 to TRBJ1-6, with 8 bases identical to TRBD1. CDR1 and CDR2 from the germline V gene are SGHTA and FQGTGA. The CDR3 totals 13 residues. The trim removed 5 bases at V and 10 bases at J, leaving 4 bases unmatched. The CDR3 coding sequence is TGTGCCAGCAGCCTAAACAGGGGGTCACCCCTCCACTTT. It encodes CASSLNRGSPLHF.

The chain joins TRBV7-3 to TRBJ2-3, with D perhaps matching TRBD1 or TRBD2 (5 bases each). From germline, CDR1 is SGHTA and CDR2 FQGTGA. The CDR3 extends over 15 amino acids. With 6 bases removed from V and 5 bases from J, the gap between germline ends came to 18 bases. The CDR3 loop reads CASRMDIGGGDTQYF. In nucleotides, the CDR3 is TGTGCCAGCAGAATGGACATCGGAGGCGGAGATACGCAGTATTTT.

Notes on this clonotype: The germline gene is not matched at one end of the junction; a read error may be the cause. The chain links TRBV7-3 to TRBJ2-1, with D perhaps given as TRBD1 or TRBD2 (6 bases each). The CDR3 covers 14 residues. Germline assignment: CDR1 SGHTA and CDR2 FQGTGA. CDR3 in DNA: TGTGCCAGCGGAGTCTCGGGGGCCTGGAATGAGCGGTTCTTC. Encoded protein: CASGVSGAWNERFF.

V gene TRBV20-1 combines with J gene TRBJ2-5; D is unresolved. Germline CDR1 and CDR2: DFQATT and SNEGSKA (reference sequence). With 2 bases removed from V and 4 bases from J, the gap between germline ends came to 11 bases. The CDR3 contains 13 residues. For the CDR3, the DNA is TGCAGTGCTAGACTTGGTGGGATAGAGACCCAGTACTTC. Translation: CSARLGGIETQYF.

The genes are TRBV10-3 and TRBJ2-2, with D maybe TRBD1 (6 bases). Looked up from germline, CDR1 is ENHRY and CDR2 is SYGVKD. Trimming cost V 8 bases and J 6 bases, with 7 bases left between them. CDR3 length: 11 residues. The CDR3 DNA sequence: TGTGCCATCCAGGGGTCCGGGGAGCTGTTTTTT. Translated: CAIQGSGELFF.

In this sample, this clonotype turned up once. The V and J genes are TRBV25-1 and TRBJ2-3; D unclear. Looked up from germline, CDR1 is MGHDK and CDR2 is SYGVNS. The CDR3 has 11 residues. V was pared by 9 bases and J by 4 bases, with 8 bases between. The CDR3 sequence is CARKGSDTQYF. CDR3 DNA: TGTGCCAGAAAAGGATCAGATACGCAGTATTTT. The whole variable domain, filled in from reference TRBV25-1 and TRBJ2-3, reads EADIYQTPRYLVIGTGKKITLECSQTMGHDKMYWYQQDPGMELHLIHYSYGVNSTEKGDLSSESTVSRIRTEHFPLTLESARPSHTSQYLCARKGSDTQYFGPGTRLTVL.

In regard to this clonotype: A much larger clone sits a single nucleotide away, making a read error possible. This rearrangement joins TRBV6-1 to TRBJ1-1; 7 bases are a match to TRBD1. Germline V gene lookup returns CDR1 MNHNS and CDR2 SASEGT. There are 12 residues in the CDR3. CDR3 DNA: TGTGCCAGCCGGGACAGCAACACTGAAGCTTCCTTT. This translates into CASRDSNTEASF.

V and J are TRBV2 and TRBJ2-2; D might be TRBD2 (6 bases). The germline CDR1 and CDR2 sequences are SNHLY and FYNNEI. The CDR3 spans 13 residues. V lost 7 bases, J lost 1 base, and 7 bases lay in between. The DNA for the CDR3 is TGTGCCAGCACGCGGGAGAACACCGGGGAGCTGTTTTTT. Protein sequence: CASTRENTGELFF. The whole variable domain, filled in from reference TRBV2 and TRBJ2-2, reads EPEVTQTPSHQVTQMGQEVILRCVPISNHLYFYWYRQILGQKVEFLVSFYNNEISEKSEIFDDQFSVERPDGSNFTLKIRSTKLEDSAMYFCASTRENTGELFFGEGSRLTVL.

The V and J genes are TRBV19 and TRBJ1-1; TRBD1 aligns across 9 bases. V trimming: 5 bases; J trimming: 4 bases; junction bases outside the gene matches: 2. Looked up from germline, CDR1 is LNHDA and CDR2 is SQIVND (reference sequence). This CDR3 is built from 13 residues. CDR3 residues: CASSVDRGTEAFF. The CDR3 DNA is TGTGCCAGTAGTGTGGACAGGGGCACTGAAGCTTTCTTT.

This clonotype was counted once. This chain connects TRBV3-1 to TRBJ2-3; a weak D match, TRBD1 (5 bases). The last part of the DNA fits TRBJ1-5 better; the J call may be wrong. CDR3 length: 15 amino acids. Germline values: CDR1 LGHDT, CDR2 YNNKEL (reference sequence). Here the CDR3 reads CASSQLAGGEDTQHF. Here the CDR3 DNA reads TGTGCCAGCAGCCAACTAGCGGGGGGAGAAGATACGCAGCATTTT.

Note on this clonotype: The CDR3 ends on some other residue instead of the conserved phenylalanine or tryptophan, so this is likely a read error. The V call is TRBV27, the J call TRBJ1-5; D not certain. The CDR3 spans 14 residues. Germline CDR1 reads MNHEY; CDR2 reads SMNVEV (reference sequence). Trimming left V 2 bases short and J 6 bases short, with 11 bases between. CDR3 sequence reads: CASSLGRQSQPQHL. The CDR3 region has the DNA TGTGCCAGCAGTTTAGGGCGGCAGAGTCAGCCCCAGCATCTT.

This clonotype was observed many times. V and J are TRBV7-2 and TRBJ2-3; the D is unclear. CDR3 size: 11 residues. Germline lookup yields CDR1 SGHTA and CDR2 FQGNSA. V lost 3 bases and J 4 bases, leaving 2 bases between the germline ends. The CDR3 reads CASSLADTQYF. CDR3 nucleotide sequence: TGTGCCAGCAGCTTGGCAGATACGCAGTATTTT. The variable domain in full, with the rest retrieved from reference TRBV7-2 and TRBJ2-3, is GAGVSQSPSNKVTEKGKDVELRCDPISGHTALYWYRQSLGQGLEFLIYFQGNSAPDKSGLPSDRFSAERTGGSVSTLTIQRTQQEDSAVYLCASSLADTQYFGPGTRLTVL.

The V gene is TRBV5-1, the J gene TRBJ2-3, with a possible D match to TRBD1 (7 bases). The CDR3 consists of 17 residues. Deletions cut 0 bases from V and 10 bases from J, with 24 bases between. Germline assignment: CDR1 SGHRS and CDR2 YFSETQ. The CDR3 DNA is TGCGCCAGCAGCTTGGATCCGGTGGGACAGCGGGCGGATGCGCAGTATTTT. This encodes CASSLDPVGQRADAQYF.

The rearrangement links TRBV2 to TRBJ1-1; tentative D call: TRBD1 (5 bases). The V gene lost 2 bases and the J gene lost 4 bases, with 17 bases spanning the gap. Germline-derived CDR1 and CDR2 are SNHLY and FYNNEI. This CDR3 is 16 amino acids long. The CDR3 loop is CASSERGARARTEAFF. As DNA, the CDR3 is TGTGCCAGCAGTGAAAGGGGAGCCAGGGCGCGCACTGAAGCTTTCTTT.

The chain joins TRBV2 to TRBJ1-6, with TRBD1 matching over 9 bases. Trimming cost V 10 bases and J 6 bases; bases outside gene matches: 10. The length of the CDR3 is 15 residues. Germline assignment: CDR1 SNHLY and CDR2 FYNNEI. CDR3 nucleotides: TGTGCCAATTCCCCCGACAGGGGGTTTAATTCACCCCTCCACTTT. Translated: CANSPDRGFNSPLHF.

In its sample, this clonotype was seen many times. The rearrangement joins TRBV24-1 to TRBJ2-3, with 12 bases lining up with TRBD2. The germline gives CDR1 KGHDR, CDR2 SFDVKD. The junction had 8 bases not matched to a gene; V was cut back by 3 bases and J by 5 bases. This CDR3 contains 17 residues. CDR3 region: CATSDHGLAGTGDTQYF. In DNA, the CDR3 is TGTGCCACCAGTGATCATGGACTAGCGGGGACGGGAGATACGCAGTATTTT.

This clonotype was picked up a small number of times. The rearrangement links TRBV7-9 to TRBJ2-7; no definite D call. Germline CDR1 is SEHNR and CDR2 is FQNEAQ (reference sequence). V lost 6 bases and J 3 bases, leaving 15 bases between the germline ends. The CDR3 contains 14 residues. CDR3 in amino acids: CASSPGRLNYEQYF. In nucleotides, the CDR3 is TGTGCCAGCAGTCCCGGCAGGCTCAACTACGAGCAGTACTTC.

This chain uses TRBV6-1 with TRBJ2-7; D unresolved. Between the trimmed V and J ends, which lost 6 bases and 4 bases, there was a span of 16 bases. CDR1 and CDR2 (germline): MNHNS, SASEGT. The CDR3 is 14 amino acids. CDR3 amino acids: CASSSPQTFYEQYF. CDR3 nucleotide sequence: TGTGCCAGCAGCTCACCGCAGACCTTTTACGAGCAGTACTTC.

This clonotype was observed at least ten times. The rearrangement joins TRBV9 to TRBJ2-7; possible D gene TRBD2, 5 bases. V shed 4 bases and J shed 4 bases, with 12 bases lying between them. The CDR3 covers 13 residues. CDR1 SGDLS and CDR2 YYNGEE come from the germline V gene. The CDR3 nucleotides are TGTGCCAGCAGCTCCCGGACGGGATACGAGCAGTACTTC. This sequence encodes CASSSRTGYEQYF.

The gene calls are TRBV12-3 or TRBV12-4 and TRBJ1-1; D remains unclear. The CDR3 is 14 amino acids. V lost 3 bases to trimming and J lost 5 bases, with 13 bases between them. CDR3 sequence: CASSFEGRGTEAFF. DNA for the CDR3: TGTGCCAGCAGTTTTGAGGGCCGAGGGACTGAAGCTTTCTTT.

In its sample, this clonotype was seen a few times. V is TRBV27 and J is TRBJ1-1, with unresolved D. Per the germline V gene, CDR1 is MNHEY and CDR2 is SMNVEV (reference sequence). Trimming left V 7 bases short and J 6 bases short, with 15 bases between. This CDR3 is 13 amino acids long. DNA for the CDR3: TGTGCCAGCAAGGATGGGTCATTCGCTGAAGCTTTCTTT. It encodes CASKDGSFAEAFF.